This T cell receptor beta chain appears in the sequencing data of a study of naive and memory T cell subsets. Study-level points and caveats: Gini index rose across naive, CM, EM and EMRA in CD4 and CD8.

The beta constant-region primer was an equimolar mix of two oligonucleotides covering TRBC1 and TRBC2. An oligonucleotide with the SP2 primer and a 12-nucleotide UMI was ligated to the cDNA 3' end. Nested alpha and beta constant-region primers with the SP2 primer drove four PCR rounds on ligated cDNA. MiXCR was run by TCRdb on the UMI-ligation and nested PCR reads, yielding one entry per CDR3 protein. In the table there are 84,000 or so distinct CDR3 sequences, around 6.5% of which are singletons. This clonotype was counted at least ten times. What it recognizes is unknown. V gave up 6 bases and J gave up 1 base, with 9 bases separating them. The CDR3 is made up of 14 amino acids. From germline, CDR1 is MNHEY and CDR2 SVGAGI.

Sequenced input: central memory CD4+ T cells from blood. The source is a human donor in good health. The V gene is TRBV6-5, the J gene TRBJ2-2; D remains unclear. CDR3 nucleotides: TGTGCCAGCAGGCTGAGTCGGAACACCGGGGAGCTGTTTTTT. Its protein product is CASRLSRNTGELFF.